This T cell receptor beta chain derives from a study of blood T cell repertoires in COVID-19. Patients of the Seattle cohort, enrolled during active infection, were followed longitudinally. The CDR3 is 14 residues long. Trimming took 4 bases from V and 6 from J; bases not matched to a gene: 8. Germline V gene sequence: CDR1 SGHTA, CDR2 FQGNSA. Per the authors' pipeline: Amplification from reference gene primers served as the basis for estimated nucleated cell counts. Sequencing used immunoSEQ multiplex PCR; TCRdb keeps in-frame clones, though not all of them. V and J calls plus clone size are reproduced from that table; the DNA served to infer D and trimming. The sample yields about 300,000 clones, 84% seen once.

The chain joins TRBV7-2 to TRBJ2-7, with 8 positions matching TRBD2. The sequence derives from a human donor with COVID-19, enrolled during active disease. The donor label of this sample is uncertain. Specimen: peripheral blood. In DNA, the CDR3 is TGTGCCAGCAGCTCCGGGACTAGAGGAGGCGAGCAGTACTTC. This codes for CASSSGTRGGEQYF.